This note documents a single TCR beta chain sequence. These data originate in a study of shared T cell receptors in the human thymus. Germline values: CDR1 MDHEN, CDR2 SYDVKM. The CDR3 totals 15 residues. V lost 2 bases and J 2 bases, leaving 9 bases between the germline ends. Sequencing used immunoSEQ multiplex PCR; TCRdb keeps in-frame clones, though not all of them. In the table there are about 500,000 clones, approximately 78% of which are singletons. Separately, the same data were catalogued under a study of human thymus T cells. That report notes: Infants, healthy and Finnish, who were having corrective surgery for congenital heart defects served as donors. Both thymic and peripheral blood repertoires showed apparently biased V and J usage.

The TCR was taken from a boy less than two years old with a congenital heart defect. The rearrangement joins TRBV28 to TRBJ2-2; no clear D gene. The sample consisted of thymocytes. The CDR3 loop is CASSLRLLNTGELFF. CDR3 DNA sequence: TGTGCCAGCAGTTTAAGACTCCTTAACACCGGGGAGCTGTTTTTT.